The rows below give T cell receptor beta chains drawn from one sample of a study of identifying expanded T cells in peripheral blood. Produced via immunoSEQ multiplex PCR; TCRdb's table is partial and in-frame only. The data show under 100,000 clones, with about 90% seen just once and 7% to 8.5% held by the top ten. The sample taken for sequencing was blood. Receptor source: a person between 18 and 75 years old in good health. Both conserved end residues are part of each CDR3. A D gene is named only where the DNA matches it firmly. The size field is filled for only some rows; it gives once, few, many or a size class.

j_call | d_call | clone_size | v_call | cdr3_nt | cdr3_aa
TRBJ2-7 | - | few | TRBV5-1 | TGCGCCAGCAGGGCGGGCGCATCCTACGAGCAGTACTTC | CASRAGASYEQYF
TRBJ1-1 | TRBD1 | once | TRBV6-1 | TGTGCCAGCAGTGATGGAGGACAGGGGACTGAAGCTTTCTTT | CASSDGGQGTEAFF
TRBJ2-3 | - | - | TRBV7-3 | TGTGCCAGCAGACTCTCTAGCACAGATACGCAGTATTTT | CASRLSSTDTQYF
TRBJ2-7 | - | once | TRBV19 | TGTGCCAGTAGTATAGCGACGGGGGGCCCCTACGAGCAGTACTTC | CASSIATGGPYEQYF
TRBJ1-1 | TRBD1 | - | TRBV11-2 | TGTGCCAGCAGCTTTGGACAGGGGGGAACTGAAGCTTTCTTT | CASSFGQGGTEAFF
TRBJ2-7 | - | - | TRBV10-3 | TGTGCCATCAGGGGGAACTCCTACGAGCAGTACTTC | CAIRGNSYEQYF
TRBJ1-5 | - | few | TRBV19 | TGTGCCAGTAGTATAGCCCCAGGGTACTTTAGCAATCAGCCCCAGCATTTT | CASSIAPGYFSNQPQHF
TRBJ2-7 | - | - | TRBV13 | TGTGCCAGCAGTTCTCCCAGGAAGCGCCACTACGAGCAGTACTTC | CASSSPRKRHYEQYF
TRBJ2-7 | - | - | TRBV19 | TGTGCTCGCACCTGCCCCCGGGGTAACTACGAGCAGTACTTC | CARTCPRGNYEQYF
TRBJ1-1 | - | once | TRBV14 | TGTGCCAGCAGCCAAGCCACCTTGGGCACTGAAGCTTTCTTT | CASSQATLGTEAFF
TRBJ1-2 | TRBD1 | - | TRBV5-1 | TGCGCCAGCAGCCCGGACAGGGGTCCTAACTATGGCTACACCTTC | CASSPDRGPNYGYTF
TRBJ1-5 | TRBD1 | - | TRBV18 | TGTGCCAGCTCACGTTCGGGACAGGGGAATCAGCCCCAGCATTTT | CASSRSGQGNQPQHF
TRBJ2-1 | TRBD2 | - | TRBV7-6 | TGTGCCAGCAGCCCCACGACTATTGGACTAGCGGGAGATGAGCAGTTCTTC | CASSPTTIGLAGDEQFF
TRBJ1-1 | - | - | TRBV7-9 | TGTGCCAGCAGCTTAGATGGTAGGGGCACTGAAGCTTTCTTT | CASSLDGRGTEAFF
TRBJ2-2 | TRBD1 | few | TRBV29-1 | TGCAGCGTCCTCGGACAGGTGAACACCGGGGAGCTGTTTTTT | CSVLGQVNTGELFF
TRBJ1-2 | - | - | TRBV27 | TGTGCCAGCAGACCAAGCGGCTTCGGCTATGGCTACACCTTC | CASRPSGFGYGYTF
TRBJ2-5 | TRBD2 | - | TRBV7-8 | TGTGCCAGCAGCTGGTGGGGGGGCCAAGAGACCCAGTACTTC | CASSWWGGQETQYF
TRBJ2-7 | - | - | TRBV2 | TGTGCCAGCTCTCTCGAACAGGGTATCTACGAGCAGTACTTC | CASSLEQGIYEQYF
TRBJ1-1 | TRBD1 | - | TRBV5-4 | TGTGCCAGCAGCCCTGATACAGGGGGGTACACTGAAGCTTTCTTT | CASSPDTGGYTEAFF
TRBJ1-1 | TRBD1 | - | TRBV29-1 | TGCAGCGCTCGGACAGGACTGAACACTGAAGCTTTCTTT | CSARTGLNTEAFF
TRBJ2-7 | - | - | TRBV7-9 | TGTGCCAGCAGCCTCGATAGGGGTGCCAACGAGCAGTACTTC | CASSLDRGANEQYF
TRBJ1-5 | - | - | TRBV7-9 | TGTGCCAGCAGCTCCGAGGACAGCAATCAGCCCCAGCATTTT | CASSSEDSNQPQHF
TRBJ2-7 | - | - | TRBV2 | TGTGCCAGCAGTGAAACTCTCCCGGGGGATTACTCCTACGAGCAGTACTTC | CASSETLPGDYSYEQYF